A single sample gave rise to the 29 T cell receptor beta chains below, sequenced in a study of regulatory T cells in long-lasting Graves disease. HTBI primers from iRepertoire and Arm-PCR of CDR3 regions yielded the TCR beta libraries. One entry per CDR3 protein, called by TCRdb with MiXCR from the multiplex PCR reads. There are about 350,000 distinct CDR3 sequences in the sample; 16% occur only once, and around 20% lies in the top ten. Time point denoted: newly diagnosed GD, antithyroid drugs for less than 3 months. Scientists built the TCR library using RNA that was extracted from PBMCs. These same data were also listed under a study on T cells in Graves' hyperthyroidism and ophthalmopathy.

Sequenced material: peripheral blood mononuclear cells (PBMCs), taken at new diagnosis, from a patient treated with antithyroid drugs. The receptors come from a woman between 18 and 29 years old with Graves disease.

This clonotype was seen ten or more times. The junction departs from germline at one end; a sequencing error may be responsible. CDR3 protein: CASSPGGQGLPHDF. CDR3 DNA: TGTGCCAGCTCACCAGGGGGACAGGGATTACCCCATGACTTC. This chain links TRBV18 with TRBJ2-5, with 9 bases that match TRBD1. The CDR3 loop spans 14 amino acids. Per germline, CDR1 KGHSH and CDR2 LQKENI.

This clonotype came up many times. CDR3 amino acids: CASSLWSGRNEKLFF. CDR3 sequence (DNA): TGTGCCAGCAGCTTATGGTCCGGACGTAATGAAAAACTGTTTTTT. The genes are TRBV7-2 and TRBJ1-4, with no clear D. Germline V gives CDR1 SGHTA, CDR2 FQGNSA. The CDR3 spans 15 residues. V lost 2 bases and J 4 bases, leaving 11 bases between the germline ends. Drawing the rest from reference TRBV7-2 and TRBJ1-4, the complete variable domain is GAGVSQSPSNKVTEKGKDVELRCDPISGHTALYWYRQSLGQGLEFLIYFQGNSAPDKSGLPSDRFSAERTGGSVSTLTIQRTQQEDSAVYLCASSLWSGRNEKLFFGSGTQLSVL.

This clonotype was counted ten times or more. The chain joins TRBV7-9 to TRBJ2-7; 9 nucleotides agree with TRBD1. This CDR3 spans 14 amino acids. Trimming took 5 bases from V and 3 from J; bases not matched to a gene: 5. The germline CDR1 and CDR2 sequences are SEHNR and FQNEAQ (reference sequence). DNA for the CDR3: TGTGCCAGCAGCCTAACGGACAGGGGCTACGAGCAGTACTTC. It yields the protein CASSLTDRGYEQYF.

This clonotype was recorded at least ten times. This chain connects TRBV5-1 to TRBJ2-3, with 8 bases that match TRBD1. The CDR3 loop spans 15 amino acids. Losses at the gene ends were 2 bases for V and 2 bases for J; bases not matched to a gene: 4. The V gene's germline CDR1 is SGHRS and CDR2 YFSETQ. CDR3 DNA: TGCGCCAGCAGCTTTAGGACAGGGACCACAGATACGCAGTATTTT. Protein sequence: CASSFRTGTTDTQYF.

The rearrangement joins TRBV12-3 or TRBV12-4 to TRBJ2-6; D is unresolved. V was trimmed by 3 bases and J by 4 bases, leaving 7 bases between them. The CDR3 spans 14 residues. The CDR3 nucleotides are TGTGCCAGCAGTTTTCTGGCGGGGGCCAACGTCCTGACTTTC. The encoded protein is CASSFLAGANVLTF.

There are many counts of this clonotype. V is TRBV9 and J is TRBJ1-2, with D unclear. The germline V gene encodes CDR1 SGDLS and CDR2 YYNGEE. The CDR3 is made up of 15 amino acids. V was shortened by 4 bases and J by 4 bases, with 17 bases between the two germline ends. The DNA of the CDR3 is TGTGCCAGCAGCCCCCGACACGAAAACCTCTATGGCTACACCTTC. This encodes CASSPRHENLYGYTF.

This clonotype was detected many times. The chain couples TRBV7-3 to TRBJ2-7, with 12 nucleotides matching TRBD2. Germline CDR1 is SGHTA and CDR2 is FQGTGA. This CDR3 contains 16 residues. V lost 2 bases to trimming and J lost 1 base; unmatched junction nucleotides: 3. The CDR3 sequence is CASSLSGTSGSYEQYF. As DNA, the CDR3 is TGTGCCAGCAGCTTATCAGGGACTAGCGGGTCCTACGAGCAGTACTTC.

This clonotype was seen many times. The gene calls are TRBV28 and TRBJ2-1, with D perhaps matching TRBD1 (5 bases). CDR1 and CDR2 (germline): MDHEN, SYDVKM. The CDR3 sequence is 16 residues long. Trimming took 3 bases from V and 5 from J, leaving 17 bases between them. The CDR3 is CASSFLTFKDNNEQFF. CDR3 coding DNA: TGTGCCAGCAGTTTTCTCACTTTTAAGGACAACAATGAGCAGTTCTTC.

About this clonotype itself: A clone one base away is much larger, so this may be a read error. V is TRBV9 and J is TRBJ2-3, with TRBD2 identical over 14 bases. The V gene's germline CDR1 is SGDLS and CDR2 YYNGEE. This CDR3 has 17 amino acids. The CDR3 loop is CASSVAGLAGGADMQYF. CDR3 coding DNA: TGTGCCAGCAGCGTAGCTGGACTAGCGGGAGGAGCCGATATGCAGTATTTT.

The chain is built from TRBV4-3 and TRBJ1-3, with D unresolved. The CDR3 covers 17 residues. Germline V lookup: CDR1 LGHNA, CDR2 YSLEER. V was cut by 1 base and J by 1 base, with 14 bases left in between. CDR3 DNA: TGCGCCAGCAGCCAAGGCGGCGGTAGAATGTCTGGAAACACCATATATTTT. Translating it yields CASSQGGGRMSGNTIYF.

This clonotype has a count of ten or more. The chain links TRBV2 to TRBJ1-1; the match to TRBD1 covers 7 bases. The CDR3 extends over 13 amino acids. The V gene end was trimmed by 7 bases and the J gene end by 3 bases; junction bases not matched to a gene: 5. Germline V gene lookup returns CDR1 SNHLY and CDR2 FYNNEI. The CDR3 spells CASTRDSDTEAFF. The CDR3 DNA is TGTGCCAGCACCCGGGACAGCGACACTGAAGCTTTCTTT.

There are many counts of this clonotype. The chain recombines TRBV3-1 with TRBJ2-3, with TRBD2 matching over 8 bases. J was trimmed by 5 bases and V by 2 bases; bases with no gene match: 6. Germline lookup yields CDR1 LGHDT and CDR2 YNNKEL (reference sequence). This CDR3 spans 15 amino acids. CDR3 nucleotide sequence: TGTGCCAGCAGCCAAATCGGGAGCGGGGGAGATACGCAGTATTTT. Translation gives CASSQIGSGGDTQYF.

This clonotype has at least ten counts. The chain has TRBV18 and TRBJ2-5; possibly TRBD1 or TRBD2 for D (5 bases each). The CDR3 is 15 amino acids. Germline CDR1 is KGHSH and CDR2 is LQKENI. V was clipped by 2 bases and J by 5 bases, with 15 bases between them. CDR3 DNA sequence: TGTGCCAGCTCACCAAACCTAGGGACGGGGGAGACCCAGTACTTC. Protein sequence: CASSPNLGTGETQYF.

This clonotype occurred many times. This chain links TRBV2 with TRBJ2-4; 7 nucleotides line up with TRBD1. The V and J ends lost 4 bases and 6 bases, in that order; junction bases with no gene match: 15. The V gene's germline CDR1 is SNHLY and CDR2 FYNNEI. This CDR3 has 17 residues. CDR3 sequence: CASSVPQTGPKTNIQYF. CDR3 DNA: TGTGCCAGCAGTGTCCCTCAGACAGGGCCCAAAACAAACATTCAGTACTTC.

This clonotype was counted at least ten times. The chain combines TRBV20-1 with TRBJ2-7; 7 bases line up with TRBD2. The CDR3 has 14 residues. The germline V gene encodes CDR1 DFQATT and CDR2 SNEGSKA (reference sequence). The J segment lost 2 bases and the V segment lost 3 bases, leaving 7 bases of the junction unmatched. Written as DNA, the CDR3 is TGCAGTGCTAGTCTTAGCGGGCTAGCCTACGAGCAGTACTTC. The encoded protein is CSASLSGLAYEQYF.

This clonotype has at least ten counts. This chain links TRBV7-8 with TRBJ2-7; TRBD2 matches 8 bases. The V gene end was trimmed by 5 bases and the J gene end by 7 bases; junction bases not matched to a gene: 10. The CDR3 length is 14 residues. Per the germline V gene, CDR1 is SGHVS and CDR2 is FQNEAQ. This chain's CDR3 is CASSVTSGGREQYF. CDR3 coding DNA: TGTGCCAGCAGCGTAACTAGCGGAGGGAGAGAGCAGTACTTC.

At least ten counts were recorded for this clonotype. The chain employs TRBV7-9 and TRBJ2-1; 8 nucleotides align to TRBD2. The CDR3 sequence is 16 residues long. Germline CDR1 SEHNR, CDR2 FQNEAQ (reference sequence). V lost 5 bases to trimming and J lost 4 bases; unmatched junction nucleotides: 10. In DNA, the CDR3 is TGTGCCAGCAGCCCATGGGGTAGCGGGGAATACAATGAGCAGTTCTTC. Translation: CASSPWGSGEYNEQFF.

This clonotype showed up many times. The chain uses TRBV2 and TRBJ1-2, with D perhaps matching TRBD1 (5 bases). This CDR3 contains 12 residues. Trimming left V 6 bases short and J 6 bases short, with 11 bases between. CDR1 is SNHLY, CDR2 FYNNEI, per germline. CDR3 sequence (DNA): TGTGCCAGCAGAGACGGGACGAATGGCTACACCTTC. Its protein product is CASRDGTNGYTF.

This clonotype was counted only a few times. The V gene is TRBV19, the J gene TRBJ2-2; D remains ambiguous. Germline V gives CDR1 LNHDA, CDR2 SQIVND (reference sequence). The CDR3 contains 13 residues. V gave up 1 base and J gave up 5 bases, with 5 bases separating them. The CDR3 protein is CASSIVRTGELFF. CDR3 coding DNA: TGTGCCAGTAGTATAGTACGGACCGGGGAGCTGTTTTTT.

This clonotype was observed at least ten times. This rearrangement joins TRBV2 to TRBJ1-5, with a tentative D call TRBD1 (6 bases). Germline CDR1 reads SNHLY; CDR2 reads FYNNEI. The CDR3 is 14 residues long. V was shortened by 3 bases and J by 6 bases, with 12 bases between the two germline ends. The CDR3 sequence: CASSDRGVGQPQHF. The CDR3 region has the DNA TGTGCCAGCAGTGACAGGGGAGTCGGTCAGCCCCAGCATTTT.

There are many counts of this clonotype. The chain employs TRBV20-1 and TRBJ2-7; TRBD2 might be the D (6 bases). Trimming shortened V by 1 base and J by 4 bases, and 11 bases separated the two germline ends. CDR1 is DFQATT, CDR2 SNEGSKA, per germline (reference sequence). The CDR3 covers 13 residues. Written as DNA, the CDR3 is TGCAGTGCTAGAGGACTAGTGGGATACGAGCAGTACTTC. Translated, it gives CSARGLVGYEQYF.

The chain employs TRBV7-2 and TRBJ1-3; a possible D gene is TRBD1 (5 bases). With 2 bases removed from V and 4 bases from J, the gap between germline ends came to 15 bases. The germline CDR1 and CDR2 sequences are SGHTA and FQGNSA. CDR3 length equals 16 residues. Here the CDR3 reads CASSLFGGAGGNTIYF. The CDR3 DNA follows: TGTGCCAGCAGCTTATTCGGGGGTGCTGGAGGAAACACCATATATTTT.

Note on this clonotype: A clone one base away is much larger, so this may be a read error. The rearrangement links TRBV14 to TRBJ2-1; 7 bases agree with TRBD1. Germline CDR1 SGHDN, CDR2 FVKESK. CDR3 length: 16 amino acids. CDR3 sequence: CASSQGLATGINELFF. The CDR3 DNA follows: TGTGCCAGCAGCCAAGGCCTGGCGACAGGGATCAATGAGCTGTTCTTC. Filled out from reference TRBV14 and TRBJ2-1, the complete variable domain reads EAGVTQFPSHSVIEKGQTVTLRCDPISGHDNLYWYRRVMGKEIKFLLHFVKESKQDESGMPNNRFLAERTGGTYSTLKVQPAELEDSGVYFCASSQGLATGINELFFGPGTRLTVL.

This clonotype appeared a few times. CDR3 region: CASIQFWTEAFF. CDR3 sequence (DNA): TGTGCCAGCATACAGTTTTGGACTGAAGCTTTCTTT. V usage is TRBV12-3 or TRBV12-4 and J usage is TRBJ1-1; D is uncertain. This CDR3 comprises 12 residues. Trimming stripped 7 bases from V and 5 bases from J, with 11 bases between.

The CDR3, as DNA: TGTGCCAGCAGCTTGGCTGGGACACCGAGCTCCTACGAGCAGTACTTC. Protein: CASSLAGTPSSYEQYF. The rearrangement joins TRBV5-5 to TRBJ2-7; possible D gene TRBD1, 6 bases. V dropped 0 bases and J dropped 0 bases, with 13 bases sitting between them. Per germline, CDR1 SGHKS and CDR2 YYEKEE (reference sequence). The CDR3 is made up of 16 amino acids.

There are a few counts of this clonotype. The chain recombines TRBV11-1 with TRBJ2-1; the D gene is possibly TRBD2 (7 bases). Germline-derived CDR1 and CDR2 are SGHAT and FQDESV (reference sequence). CDR3 length equals 18 residues. The V end lost 5 bases, the J end lost 7 bases, and 27 bases lay between the germline ends. CDR3 sequence (DNA): TGTGCCAGCAGCCTCGACTCGTTACGACGGGGGGCTCGGAATGAGCAGTTCTTC. Encoded protein: CASSLDSLRRGARNEQFF.

This clonotype was seen a handful of times. The chain combines TRBV9 with TRBJ2-1; D may be TRBD2 (5 bases). This CDR3 comprises 15 residues. The V end was cut by 2 bases, the J end by 7 bases, with 16 bases between. Germline values: CDR1 SGDLS, CDR2 YYNGEE. The CDR3 region is CASSVGESLSNEQFF. The CDR3 coding sequence is TGTGCCAGCAGCGTTGGGGAGTCCCTGTCGAATGAGCAGTTCTTC.

The chain carries TRBV11-2 and TRBJ2-7, with 10 bases aligning to TRBD1. Germline CDR1 reads SGHAT; CDR2 reads FQNNGV. V was pared by 8 bases and J by 6 bases, with 7 bases of the junction left unmatched. The CDR3 has 13 residues. The DNA for the CDR3 is TGTGCCAGCGGATACCGGGACAGGGGCGAGCAGTACTTC. It is translated as CASGYRDRGEQYF.

The chain has TRBV12-3 or TRBV12-4 and TRBJ1-6, with TRBD1 identical over 8 bases. The CDR3 sequence is 14 residues long. The CDR3: CGSRQGSFNSPLHF. The CDR3 DNA sequence: TGTGGGTCACGACAGGGGAGCTTTAATTCACCCCTCCACTTT.